These 4 T cell receptor beta chains were all obtained from the same sample, sequenced in a study of regulatory T cells in long-lasting Graves disease. Combining iRepertoire HTBI primers with Arm-PCR of CDR3 regions, the authors built TCR beta libraries. From the multiplex PCR reads, TCRdb called clonotypes with MiXCR, one entry per CDR3 protein. Among 350,000 to 400,000 distinct CDR3 sequences listed, around 16% were seen once. The time point is: newly diagnosed GD, antithyroid drugs for less than 3 months. Generation of the TCR library employed RNA extracted from PBMCs. These same records also appear under a second study, on T cells in Graves' hyperthyroidism and ophthalmopathy.

This material consisted of peripheral blood mononuclear cells (PBMCs), taken at new diagnosis, from a patient treated with antithyroid drugs. These TCRs come from a woman between 18 and 29 years old with Graves disease.

There are a few counts of this clonotype. The CDR3 DNA sequence: TGTGCCAGCAGCCAAGTAGGGTCTATCTTGGCGAACACCGGGGAGCTGTTTTTT. It encodes CASSQVGSILANTGELFF. V and J are TRBV14 and TRBJ2-2; no clear D. CDR1 SGHDN and CDR2 FVKESK come from the germline V gene. Trimming removed 1 base at V and 0 bases at J, with 15 bases between. The CDR3 is made up of 18 amino acids. Complete variable domain (other parts from reference TRBV14 and TRBJ2-2): EAGVTQFPSHSVIEKGQTVTLRCDPISGHDNLYWYRRVMGKEIKFLLHFVKESKQDESGMPNNRFLAERTGGTYSTLKVQPAELEDSGVYFCASSQVGSILANTGELFFGEGSRLTVL.

The table lists this clonotype with many counts. The chain combines TRBV4-2 with TRBJ1-1, with D possibly matching TRBD1 (6 bases). Trimming shortened V by 1 base and J by 4 bases, and 13 bases separated the two germline ends. CDR1 and CDR2 (germline): LGHNA, YNFKEQ. The CDR3 spans 15 residues. The CDR3 loop is CASSQGGTRGTEAFF. The CDR3 DNA reads TGTGCCAGCAGCCAAGGGGGTACCAGGGGCACTGAAGCTTTCTTT.

This clonotype came up once. This rearrangement joins TRBV12-3 or TRBV12-4 to TRBJ1-6, with D maybe TRBD1 (5 bases). This CDR3 is built from 16 residues. V was cut by 6 bases and J by 1 base, with 13 bases left in between. CDR3 in amino acids: CASRDTEGSYNSPLHF. CDR3 in DNA: TGTGCCAGCAGAGACACGGAGGGGTCCTATAATTCACCCCTCCACTTT.

This clonotype has only a few counts. This chain uses TRBV5-1 with TRBJ1-2; 7 bases are shared with TRBD1. This CDR3 has 15 residues. With 3 bases clipped from V and 0 bases from J, the junction kept 5 bases outside the gene matches. From germline, CDR1 is SGHRS and CDR2 YFSETQ. The chain's CDR3 is CASSWGTVANYGYTF. The DNA of the CDR3 is TGCGCCAGCAGCTGGGGGACAGTGGCTAACTATGGCTACACCTTC.